This T cell receptor (beta chain) stems from a study of metastatic and nonmetastatic thyroid tumors. Whole-study context: Repertoire comparisons spanned blood and tumor or nodule tissue from malignant and benign thyroid patients.

Overall study results and limits: It was reported that TCR beta diversity was significantly higher in malignant thyroid tumors than benign nodules, in blood and tumor.

There were no patients who had received any treatment before thyroid surgery. Trimming stripped 10 bases from V and 6 bases from J, with 10 bases between. This CDR3 is 11 amino acids long. This clone has at least ten counts. The antigen is undetermined. In the source study's methods: Construction of a distant-metastasis classifier for papillary thyroid cancer relied on CDR3 differences across clinicopathological groups. With MiXCR, TCRdb reprocessed the PCR reads. V and J calls and clone size were set by TCRdb, not the authors. Of roughly 59,000 clones in the sample, about 17% were seen once. The source material was blood. This clonotype was obtained from a male donor with papillary thyroid cancer or a benign thyroid nodule (not recorded which). Some clones in this sample may be carry-over from other donors' samples. This chain joins TRBV12-3 or TRBV12-4 and TRBJ2-4; D may be TRBD1 (6 bases). The CDR3 bases are TGTGCCACAGGGGAAGGAAACATTCAGTACTTC. Its translation: CATGEGNIQYF.